Described below is a single T cell receptor (beta chain) sequence and its context. What it binds is not known. This entry belongs to a study of cytomegalovirus exposure and HLA in healthy donors. Study context: Some 200 million T cells yielded roughly 120 million unique TCR beta sequences in earlier analysis. Study-level results: TCR beta chains numbering some 160 were designated cytomegalovirus-associated. When the data were analyzed later, several of the most significant clusters appeared to be linked to common viral pathogens. Later analysis identified 15,000 to 20,000 TCR beta sequences associated with HLA alleles, using a false discovery rate threshold of 0.05.

The V gene's germline CDR1 is MGHRA and CDR2 YSYEKL. The CDR3 spans 16 residues. J gave up 2 bases and V 1 base, and 7 bases lay outside the gene matches. This PCR relied on a set of 60 Vbeta primers and 13 Jbeta primers. Sequencing used immunoSEQ multiplex PCR; TCRdb keeps in-frame clones, though not all of them. The table includes about 140,000 clones, just over 70% detected once. The sequenced material came from PBMCs. The receptor was isolated from a woman in her twenties or thirties in good health and CMV-seronegative. J is TRBJ2-7 and V is TRBV4-1; 8 nucleotides line up with TRBD1. CDR3 nucleotide sequence: TGCGCCAGCAGCCAAGGGACCGGGACAGGCGCCTACGAGCAGTACTTC. Protein: CASSQGTGTGAYEQYF.